This record covers a single T cell receptor (beta chain). This sample was taken from a study of PD-L1 blockade in urothelial cancer. Method: immunoSEQ multiplex PCR; TCRdb's copy keeps in-frame clones and lacks some. The repertoire has about 38,000 clones, 90% of them found once; the top ten carry roughly 7.6%. From germline, CDR1 is LNHDA and CDR2 SQIVND (reference sequence). CDR3 length equals 11 residues. The V and J ends lost 6 bases and 6 bases respectively, with 5 bases between them. V is TRBV19 and J is TRBJ1-4, with D uncertain. Material: PBMCs, obtained around atezolizumab (anti-PD-L1) treatment. The TCR originated in a man between 70 and 80 years old with urothelial cancer. DNA for the CDR3: TGTGCCAGTAGGTATGATGAAAAACTGTTTTTT. Protein sequence: CASRYDEKLFF.